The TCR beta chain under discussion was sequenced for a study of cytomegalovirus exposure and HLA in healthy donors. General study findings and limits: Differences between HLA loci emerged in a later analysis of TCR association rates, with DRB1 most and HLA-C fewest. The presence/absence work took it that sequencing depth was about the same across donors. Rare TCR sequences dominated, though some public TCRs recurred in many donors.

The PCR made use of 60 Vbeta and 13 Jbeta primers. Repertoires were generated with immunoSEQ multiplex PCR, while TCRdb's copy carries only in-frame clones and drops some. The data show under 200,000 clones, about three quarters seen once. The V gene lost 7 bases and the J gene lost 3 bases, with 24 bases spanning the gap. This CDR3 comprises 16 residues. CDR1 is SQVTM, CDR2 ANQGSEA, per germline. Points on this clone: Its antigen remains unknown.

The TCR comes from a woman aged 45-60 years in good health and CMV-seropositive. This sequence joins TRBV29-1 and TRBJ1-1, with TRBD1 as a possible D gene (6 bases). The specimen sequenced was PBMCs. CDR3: CSGQGGAAGADTEAFF. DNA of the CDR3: TGCAGCGGCCAAGGGGGGGCAGCCGGGGCGGACACTGAAGCTTTCTTT.